Below are 22 T cell receptor beta chains sequenced from a single sample in a study of OX40 agonist ivuxolimab in advanced cancers. Sequencing was performed with immunoSEQ multiplex PCR; in TCRdb, only in-frame clones are kept and a portion is missing. The repertoire holds 20,000 to 30,000 clones, with about 85% as singletons. This specimen consisted of CD4+ or CD8+ T cells sorted from blood, obtained in a trial of the OX40 agonist ivuxolimab. The receptors here all came from an adult with an advanced solid tumor such as melanoma, head and neck, liver or kidney cancer.

The chain has TRBV5-1 and TRBJ2-7; TRBD2 aligns across 9 bases. V shed 0 bases and J 1 base; nucleotides not matched to a gene: 2. Germline V gives CDR1 SGHRS, CDR2 YFSETQ. The CDR3 extends over 15 amino acids. The CDR3 spells CASSLGLADSYEQYF. CDR3 nucleotide sequence: TGCGCCAGCAGCTTGGGACTAGCGGATTCCTACGAGCAGTACTTC. Full variable domain (remainder filled in from reference TRBV5-1 and TRBJ2-7): KAGVTQTPRYLIKTRGQQVTLSCSPISGHRSVSWYQQTPGQGLQFLFEYFSETQRNKGNFPGRFSGRQFSNSRSEMNVSTLELGDSALYLCASSLGLADSYEQYFGPGTRLTVT.

In this sample, this clone turned up once. This rearrangement joins TRBV5-1 to TRBJ2-3; TRBD2 matches at 8 bases. This CDR3 comprises 16 residues. Germline V gene lookup returns CDR1 SGHRS and CDR2 YFSETQ. J lost 2 bases, V lost 2 bases, and 7 bases had no gene match. CDR3 sequence: CASSFLSGGSTDTQYF. CDR3 nucleotide sequence: TGCGCCAGCAGCTTTCTGAGCGGGGGATCCACAGATACGCAGTATTTT.

The chain combines TRBV29-1 with TRBJ2-5; D is perhaps TRBD2 (5 bases). The CDR3 has 12 residues. Looked up from germline, CDR1 is SQVTM and CDR2 is ANQGSEA. Trimming took off 7 bases at V and 5 bases at J, with 14 bases between the two ends. The CDR3 DNA sequence: TGCAGCGGCCAGACGGGCGGGGAGACCCAGTACTTC. Its protein is CSGQTGGETQYF.

V and J are TRBV7-3 and TRBJ2-3; D call uncertain. Trimming shortened V by 5 bases and J by 5 bases, and 17 bases separated the two germline ends. The germline CDR1 and CDR2 sequences are SGHTA and FQGTGA. There are 15 residues in the CDR3. Here the CDR3 DNA reads TGTGCCAGCAGCCCAGCGAAAGGGTACGGAGATACGCAGTATTTT. Translating it yields CASSPAKGYGDTQYF.

The rearrangement joins TRBV11-2 to TRBJ2-7; 15 positions match TRBD2. Germline V CDR1 and CDR2: SGHAT, FQNNGV. The CDR3 is 16 residues long. The V and J ends lost 4 bases and 4 bases, in that order; junction bases with no gene match: 5. In DNA, the CDR3 is TGTGCCAGCAGCTGGACTAGCGGGGGGGCTGCGTACGAGCAGTACTTC. It translates to CASSWTSGGAAYEQYF. The variable domain in full, completed from reference TRBV11-2 and TRBJ2-7, reads EAGVAQSPRYKIIEKRQSVAFWCNPISGHATLYWYQQILGQGPKLLIQFQNNGVVDDSQLPKDRFSAERLKGVDSTLKIQPAKLEDSAVYLCASSWTSGGAAYEQYFGPGTRLTVT.

The chain has TRBV9 and TRBJ2-2; D is unclear. This CDR3 contains 14 residues. Germline V gene sequence: CDR1 SGDLS, CDR2 YYNGEE. V dropped 5 bases and J dropped 1 base, with 9 bases sitting between them. The CDR3 coding sequence is TGTGCCAGCAGTTATGGCCTGAACACCGGGGAGCTGTTTTTT. The encoded protein is CASSYGLNTGELFF.

The chain carries TRBV2 and TRBJ2-6; possible D gene TRBD1, 5 bases. V was clipped by 6 bases and J by 0 bases, with 15 bases between them. The CDR3 contains 17 residues. Germline values: CDR1 SNHLY, CDR2 FYNNEI. The CDR3 DNA sequence: TGTGCCAGCAGGGATGGACACGGCAACTCTGGGGCCAACGTCCTGACTTTC. Translation: CASRDGHGNSGANVLTF.

The chain joins TRBV7-3 to TRBJ2-2; TRBD1 is a possible D gene (5 bases). The germline CDR1 and CDR2 sequences are SGHTA and FQGTGA. The V and J ends lost 5 bases and 5 bases respectively, with 21 bases between them. This CDR3 spans 17 amino acids. CDR3 coding DNA: TGTGCCAGCAGCCCTTTTGCCTTGGGGCGCGGAACCGGGGAGCTGTTTTTT. This translates into CASSPFALGRGTGELFF. Full variable domain (outside the CDR3, taken from reference TRBV7-3 and TRBJ2-2): GAGVSQTPSNKVTEKGKYVELRCDPISGHTALYWYRQSLGQGPEFLIYFQGTGAADDSGLPNDRFFAVRPEGSVSTLKIQRTERGDSAVYLCASSPFALGRGTGELFFGEGSRLTVL.

The gene calls are TRBV15 and TRBJ2-7; D is unresolved. Trimming cost V 1 base and J 7 bases, with 14 bases left between them. There are 14 residues in the CDR3. Per germline, CDR1 LNHNV and CDR2 YYDKDF (reference sequence). This CDR3 is CATSRAARVGEQYF. The CDR3 nucleotides read TGTGCCACCAGCAGAGCGGCCCGGGTAGGGGAGCAGTACTTC.

The V and J genes are TRBV5-4 and TRBJ2-2; 7 bases are a match to TRBD1. This CDR3 has 15 residues. The germline gives CDR1 SGHNT, CDR2 YYREEE (reference sequence). V was pared by 0 bases and J by 1 base, with 0 bases of the junction left unmatched. CDR3 nucleotide sequence: TGTGCCAGCAGCTTGGGGGACAGGAACACCGGGGAGCTGTTTTTT. Translating it yields CASSLGDRNTGELFF.

The genes are TRBV5-4 and TRBJ2-1; the D gene is possibly TRBD2 (6 bases). Germline V gene sequence: CDR1 SGHNT, CDR2 YYREEE (reference sequence). The CDR3 is 14 residues long. Trimming shortened V by 2 bases and J by 9 bases, and 15 bases separated the two germline ends. CDR3 sequence (DNA): TGTGCCAGCAGCTTCGACCTTAGCGGTAGTGAGCAGTTCTTC. Amino acids: CASSFDLSGSEQFF.

The chain employs TRBV7-3 and TRBJ2-1; a possible D gene is TRBD1 (6 bases). The germline V and J ends were trimmed by 4 bases and 7 bases, with 11 bases remaining between them. The CDR3 length is 13 residues. Per the germline V gene, CDR1 is SGHTA and CDR2 is FQGTGA. The CDR3 region has the DNA TGTGCCAGCAGCTCCGGGACAAGGAATGAGCAGTTCTTC. Protein sequence: CASSSGTRNEQFF.

The chain employs TRBV2 and TRBJ2-2, with a tentative D call TRBD2 (6 bases). The V gene lost 8 bases and the J gene lost 1 base, with 17 bases spanning the gap. This CDR3 spans 16 amino acids. The germline gives CDR1 SNHLY, CDR2 FYNNEI. The CDR3 region is CASGGRGQQNTGELFF. CDR3 nucleotide sequence: TGTGCCAGCGGAGGGCGTGGGCAGCAGAACACCGGGGAGCTGTTTTTT.

This chain links TRBV7-2 with TRBJ2-4, with TRBD2 as a possible D gene (6 bases). Trimming pared 1 base from V and 7 bases from J, leaving 17 bases between. Germline CDR1 reads SGHTA; CDR2 reads FQGNSA. The CDR3 runs 16 residues. The CDR3, as DNA: TGTGCCAGCAGCTTAGGGCGGCGGGATTGGGAGAACATTCAGTACTTC. Protein sequence: CASSLGRRDWENIQYF.

The rearrangement joins TRBV10-3 to TRBJ1-5, with a possible D match to TRBD1 (5 bases). The germline V and J ends were trimmed by 4 bases and 4 bases, with 8 bases remaining between them. The CDR3 runs to 13 residues. Germline values: CDR1 ENHRY, CDR2 SYGVKD. CDR3 sequence reads: CAISARQNQPQHF. CDR3 DNA sequence: TGTGCCATCAGTGCTAGACAGAATCAGCCCCAGCATTTT.

The chain has TRBV7-4 and TRBJ2-7, with D possibly matching TRBD1 (6 bases). V lost 5 bases to trimming and J lost 5 bases, with 16 bases between them. This CDR3 is 14 amino acids long. CDR1 is SGHVT, CDR2 SQSDAQ, per germline. CDR3 bases: TGTGCCAGCAGCGTCTCCCAGGGGAGACACGAGCAGTACTTC. It translates to CASSVSQGRHEQYF.

V and J are TRBV19 and TRBJ2-1; 7 nucleotides agree with TRBD2. J was trimmed by 3 bases and V by 7 bases; bases with no gene match: 6. The CDR3 sequence is 14 residues long. Germline V lookup: CDR1 LNHDA, CDR2 SQIVND (reference sequence). CDR3 nucleotides: TGTGCCAGTATGCGGGGGAGGGGCTACAATGAGCAGTTCTTC. Protein product: CASMRGRGYNEQFF.

The chain links TRBV5-1 to TRBJ2-2; 7 bases match TRBD1. Losses at the gene ends were 2 bases for V and 1 base for J; bases not matched to a gene: 5. The CDR3 spans 16 residues. The germline V gene has CDR1 SGHRS and CDR2 YFSETQ. CDR3 sequence: CASSLKGQLNTGELFF. The CDR3 nucleotides read TGCGCCAGCAGCTTAAAGGGACAGTTGAACACCGGGGAGCTGTTTTTT. Looking up the rest from reference TRBV5-1 and TRBJ2-2 gives the full variable domain: KAGVTQTPRYLIKTRGQQVTLSCSPISGHRSVSWYQQTPGQGLQFLFEYFSETQRNKGNFPGRFSGRQFSNSRSEMNVSTLELGDSALYLCASSLKGQLNTGELFFGEGSRLTVL.

The rearrangement links TRBV5-1 to TRBJ2-1; D gene uncertain. CDR1 is SGHRS, CDR2 YFSETQ, per germline. The CDR3 is 15 amino acids. Trimming removed 0 bases at V and 5 bases at J, with 12 bases between. The CDR3 loop is CASSLAPGSNNEQFF. The CDR3 region has the DNA TGCGCCAGCAGCTTGGCTCCCGGCAGTAACAATGAGCAGTTCTTC.

The chain links TRBV7-9 to TRBJ1-2, with D possibly TRBD1 on 6 matching bases. The length of the CDR3 is 17 residues. Trimming left V 3 bases short and J 0 bases short, with 17 bases between. Germline V gene data show CDR1 as SEHNR and CDR2 as FQNEAQ (reference sequence). The CDR3 DNA is TGTGCCAGCAGCTTTACAGGGACTCCAACCTCTAACTATGGCTACACCTTC. Protein sequence: CASSFTGTPTSNYGYTF. The whole variable domain, remainder taken from reference TRBV7-9 and TRBJ1-2, is DTGVSQNPRHKITKRGQNVTFRCDPISEHNRLYWYRQTLGQGPEFLTYFQNEAQLEKSRLLSDRFSAERPKGSFSTLEIQRTEQGDSAMYLCASSFTGTPTSNYGYTFGSGTRLTVV.

The V and J genes are TRBV19 and TRBJ2-2; D is unresolved. V was clipped by 8 bases and J by 3 bases, with 16 bases between them. The CDR3 totals 15 residues. Looked up from germline, CDR1 is LNHDA and CDR2 is SQIVND (reference sequence). CDR3 sequence (DNA): TGTGCCAGTCAGGCGGTGGGTATCCACACCGGGGAGCTGTTTTTT. As protein: CASQAVGIHTGELFF.

This chain uses TRBV6-5 with TRBJ1-3, with D possibly being TRBD1 (6 bases). The germline CDR1 and CDR2 sequences are MNHEY and SVGAGI. The CDR3 length is 14 residues. With 5 bases removed from V and 8 bases from J, the gap between germline ends came to 16 bases. DNA for the CDR3: TGTGCCAGCAGTAGGGGGGTCGGGTCGGACACCATATATTTT. Translation gives CASSRGVGSDTIYF.